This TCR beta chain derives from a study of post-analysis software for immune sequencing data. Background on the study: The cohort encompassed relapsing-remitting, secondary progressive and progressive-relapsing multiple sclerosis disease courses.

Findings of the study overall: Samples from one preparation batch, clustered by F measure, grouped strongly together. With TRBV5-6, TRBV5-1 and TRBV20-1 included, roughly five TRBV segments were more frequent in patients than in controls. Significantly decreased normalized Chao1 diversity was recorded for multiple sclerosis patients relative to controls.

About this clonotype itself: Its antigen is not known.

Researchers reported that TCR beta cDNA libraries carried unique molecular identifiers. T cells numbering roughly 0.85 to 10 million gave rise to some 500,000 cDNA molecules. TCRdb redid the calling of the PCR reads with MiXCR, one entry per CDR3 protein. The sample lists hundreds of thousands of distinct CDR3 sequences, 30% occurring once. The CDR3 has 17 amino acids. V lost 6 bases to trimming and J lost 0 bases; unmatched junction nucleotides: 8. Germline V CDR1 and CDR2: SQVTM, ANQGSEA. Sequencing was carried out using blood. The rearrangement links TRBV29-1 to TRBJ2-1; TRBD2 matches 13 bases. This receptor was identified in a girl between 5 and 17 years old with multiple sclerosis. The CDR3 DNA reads TGCAGCGTCGATGGACTAGCGGGGGACTCCTCCTACAATGAGCAGTTCTTC. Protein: CSVDGLAGDSSYNEQFF.